This TCR beta chain was retrieved from a study of early T cells in non-severe SARS-CoV-2 infection. Overall study context: Sequenced material consisted of bulk RNA (from unsorted whole blood), and chains were unpaired. Study-wide results and limits: Using VDJdb, the matching emphasized anti-spike CD8 responses while missing private and CD4 specificities.

This clonotype was seen many times. Its target is not known. This CDR3 has 14 amino acids. Unmatched junction bases numbered 7, after V lost 6 bases and J lost 3 bases. CDR1 SEHNR and CDR2 FQNEAQ come from the germline V gene (reference sequence). Individual cDNA molecules were tagged with unique molecular identifiers, the study reported. One entry per CDR3 protein results from TCRdb running MiXCR on the 5' RACE reads. This table holds some 57,000 distinct CDR3 sequences, around an eighth found once. The receptor was isolated from an adult who was a healthcare worker with PCR-confirmed SARS-CoV-2 infection or an uninfected control (not recorded which). This chain connects TRBV7-9 to TRBJ2-5; 7 bases agree with TRBD1. Sample: whole blood. CDR3 nucleotide sequence: TGTGCCAGCAGACCTCGCGACAGGGAAGAGACCCAGTACTTC. Protein product: CASRPRDREETQYF.